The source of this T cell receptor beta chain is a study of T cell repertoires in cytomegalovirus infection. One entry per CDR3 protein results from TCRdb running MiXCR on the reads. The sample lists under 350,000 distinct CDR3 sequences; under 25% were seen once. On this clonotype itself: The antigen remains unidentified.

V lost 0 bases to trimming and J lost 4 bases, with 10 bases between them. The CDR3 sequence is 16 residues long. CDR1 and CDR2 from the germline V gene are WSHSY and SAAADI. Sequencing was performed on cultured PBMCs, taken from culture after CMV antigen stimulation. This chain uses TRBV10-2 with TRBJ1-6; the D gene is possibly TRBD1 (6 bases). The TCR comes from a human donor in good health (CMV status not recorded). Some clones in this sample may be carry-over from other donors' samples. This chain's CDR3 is CASSESTGSYNSPLHF. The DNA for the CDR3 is TGCGCCAGCAGTGAGTCTACAGGGAGTTATAATTCACCCCTCCACTTT.